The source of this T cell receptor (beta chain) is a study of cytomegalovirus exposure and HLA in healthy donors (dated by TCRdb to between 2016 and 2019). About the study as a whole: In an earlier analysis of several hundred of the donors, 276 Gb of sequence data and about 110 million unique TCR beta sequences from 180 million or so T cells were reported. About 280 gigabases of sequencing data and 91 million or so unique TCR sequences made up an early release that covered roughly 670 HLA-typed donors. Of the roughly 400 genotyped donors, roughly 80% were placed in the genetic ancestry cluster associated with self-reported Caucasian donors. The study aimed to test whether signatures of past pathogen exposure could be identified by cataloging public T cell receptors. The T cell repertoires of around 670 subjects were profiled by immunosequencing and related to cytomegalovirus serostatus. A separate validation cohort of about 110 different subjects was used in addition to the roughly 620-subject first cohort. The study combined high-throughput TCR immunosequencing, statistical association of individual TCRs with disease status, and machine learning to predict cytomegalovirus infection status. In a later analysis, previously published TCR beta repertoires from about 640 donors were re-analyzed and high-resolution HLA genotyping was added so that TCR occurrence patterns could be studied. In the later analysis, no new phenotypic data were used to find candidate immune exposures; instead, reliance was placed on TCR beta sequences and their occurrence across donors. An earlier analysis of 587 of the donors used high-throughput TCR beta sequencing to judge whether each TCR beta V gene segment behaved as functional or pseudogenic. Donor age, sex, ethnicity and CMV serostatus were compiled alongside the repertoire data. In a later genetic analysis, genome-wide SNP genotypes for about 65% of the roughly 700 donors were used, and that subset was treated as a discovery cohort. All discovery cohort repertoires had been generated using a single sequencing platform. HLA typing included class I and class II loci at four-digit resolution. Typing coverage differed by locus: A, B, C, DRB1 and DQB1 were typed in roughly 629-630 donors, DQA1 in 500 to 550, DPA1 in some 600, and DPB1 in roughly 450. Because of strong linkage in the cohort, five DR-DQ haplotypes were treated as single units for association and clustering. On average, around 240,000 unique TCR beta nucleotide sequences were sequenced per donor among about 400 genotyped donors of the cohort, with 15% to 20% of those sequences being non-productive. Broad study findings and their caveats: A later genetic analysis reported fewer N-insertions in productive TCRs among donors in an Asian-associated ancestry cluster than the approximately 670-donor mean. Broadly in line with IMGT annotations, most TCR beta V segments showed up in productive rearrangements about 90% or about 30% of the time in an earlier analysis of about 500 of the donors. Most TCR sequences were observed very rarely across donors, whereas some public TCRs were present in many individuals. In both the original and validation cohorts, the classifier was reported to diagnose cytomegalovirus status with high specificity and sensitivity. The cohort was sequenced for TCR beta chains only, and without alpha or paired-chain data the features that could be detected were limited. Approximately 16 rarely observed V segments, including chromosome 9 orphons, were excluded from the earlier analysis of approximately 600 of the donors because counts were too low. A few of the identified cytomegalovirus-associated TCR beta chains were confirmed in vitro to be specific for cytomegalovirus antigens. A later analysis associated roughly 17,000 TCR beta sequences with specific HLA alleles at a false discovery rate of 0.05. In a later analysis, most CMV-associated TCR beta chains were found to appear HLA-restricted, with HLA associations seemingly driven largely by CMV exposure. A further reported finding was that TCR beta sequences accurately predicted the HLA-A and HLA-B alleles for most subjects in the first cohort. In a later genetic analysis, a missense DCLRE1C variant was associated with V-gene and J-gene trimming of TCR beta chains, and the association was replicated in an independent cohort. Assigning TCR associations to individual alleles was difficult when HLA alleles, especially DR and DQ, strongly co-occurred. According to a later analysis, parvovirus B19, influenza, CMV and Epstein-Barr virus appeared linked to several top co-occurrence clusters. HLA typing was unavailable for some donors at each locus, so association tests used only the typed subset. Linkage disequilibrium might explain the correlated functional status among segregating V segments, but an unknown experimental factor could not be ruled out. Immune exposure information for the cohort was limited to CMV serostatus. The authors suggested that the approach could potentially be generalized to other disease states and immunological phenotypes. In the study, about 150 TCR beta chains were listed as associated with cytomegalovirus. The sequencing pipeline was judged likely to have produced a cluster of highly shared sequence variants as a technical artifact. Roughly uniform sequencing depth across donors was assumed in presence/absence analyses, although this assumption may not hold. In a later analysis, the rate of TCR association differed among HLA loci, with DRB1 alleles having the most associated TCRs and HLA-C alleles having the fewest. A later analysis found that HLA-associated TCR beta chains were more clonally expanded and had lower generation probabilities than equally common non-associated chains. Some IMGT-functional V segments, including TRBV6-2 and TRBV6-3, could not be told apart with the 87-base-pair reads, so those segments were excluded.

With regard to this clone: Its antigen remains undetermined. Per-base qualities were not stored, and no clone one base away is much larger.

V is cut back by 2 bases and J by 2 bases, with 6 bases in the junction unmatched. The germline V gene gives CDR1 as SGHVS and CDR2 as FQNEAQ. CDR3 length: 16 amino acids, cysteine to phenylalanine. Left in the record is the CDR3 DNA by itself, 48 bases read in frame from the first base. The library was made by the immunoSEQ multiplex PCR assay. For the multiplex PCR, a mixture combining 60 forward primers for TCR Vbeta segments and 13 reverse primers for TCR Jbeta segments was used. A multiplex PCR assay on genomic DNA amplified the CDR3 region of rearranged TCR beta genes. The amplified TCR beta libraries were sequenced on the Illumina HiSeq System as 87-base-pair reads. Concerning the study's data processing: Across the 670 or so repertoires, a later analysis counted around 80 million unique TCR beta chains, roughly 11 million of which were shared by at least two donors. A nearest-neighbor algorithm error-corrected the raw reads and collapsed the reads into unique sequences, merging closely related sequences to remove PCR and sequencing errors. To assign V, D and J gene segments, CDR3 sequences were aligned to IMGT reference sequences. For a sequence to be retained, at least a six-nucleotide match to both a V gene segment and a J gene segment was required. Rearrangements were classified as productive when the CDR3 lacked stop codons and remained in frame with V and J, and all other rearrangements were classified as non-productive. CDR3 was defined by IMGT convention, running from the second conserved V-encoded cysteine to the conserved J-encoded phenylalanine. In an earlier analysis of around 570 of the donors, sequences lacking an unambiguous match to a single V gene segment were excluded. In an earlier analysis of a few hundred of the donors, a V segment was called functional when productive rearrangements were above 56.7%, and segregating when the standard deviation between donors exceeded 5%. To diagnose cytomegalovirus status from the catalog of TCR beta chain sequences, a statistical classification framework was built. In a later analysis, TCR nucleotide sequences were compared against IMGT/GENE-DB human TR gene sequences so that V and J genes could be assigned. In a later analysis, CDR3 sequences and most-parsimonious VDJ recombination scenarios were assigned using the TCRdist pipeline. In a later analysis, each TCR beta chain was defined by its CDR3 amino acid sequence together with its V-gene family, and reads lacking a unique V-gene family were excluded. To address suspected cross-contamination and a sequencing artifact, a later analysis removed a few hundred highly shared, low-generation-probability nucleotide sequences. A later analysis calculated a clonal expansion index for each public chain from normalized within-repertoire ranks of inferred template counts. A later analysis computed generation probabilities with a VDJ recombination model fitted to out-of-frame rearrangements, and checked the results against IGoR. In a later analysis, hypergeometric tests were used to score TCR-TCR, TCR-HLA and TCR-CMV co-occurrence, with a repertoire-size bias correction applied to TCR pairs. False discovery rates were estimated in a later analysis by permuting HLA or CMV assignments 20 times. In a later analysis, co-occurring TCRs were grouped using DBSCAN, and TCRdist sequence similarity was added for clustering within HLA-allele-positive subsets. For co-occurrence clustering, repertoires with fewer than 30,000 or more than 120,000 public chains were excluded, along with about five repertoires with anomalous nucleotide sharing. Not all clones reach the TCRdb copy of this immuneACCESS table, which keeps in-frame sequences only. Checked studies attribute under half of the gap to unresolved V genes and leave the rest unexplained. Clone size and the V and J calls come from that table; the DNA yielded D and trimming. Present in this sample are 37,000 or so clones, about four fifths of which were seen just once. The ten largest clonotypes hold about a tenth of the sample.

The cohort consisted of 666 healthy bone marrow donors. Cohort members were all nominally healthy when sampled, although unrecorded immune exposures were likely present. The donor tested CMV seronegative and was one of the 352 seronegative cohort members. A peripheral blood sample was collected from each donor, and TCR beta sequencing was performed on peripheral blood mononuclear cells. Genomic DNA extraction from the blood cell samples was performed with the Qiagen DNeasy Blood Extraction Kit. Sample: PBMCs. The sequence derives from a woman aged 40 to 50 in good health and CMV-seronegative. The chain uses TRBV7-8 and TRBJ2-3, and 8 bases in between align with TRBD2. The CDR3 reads CASSLKGGGSTDTQYF. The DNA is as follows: TGTGCCAGCAGCTTAAAGGGCGGGGGGTCCACAGATACGCAGTATTTT.